This entry concerns a single T cell receptor (beta chain). This specimen belongs to a study of blood T cell repertoires in COVID-19. At the level of the study: COVID-19 samples collected from the United States, Italy and Spain covered acute and convalescent phases. T cells, B-cell-depleted T cells, or PBMCs provided the cDNA or gDNA that served as material.

Germline assignment: CDR1 MGHRA and CDR2 YSYEKL. This CDR3 region has 15 residues. V lost 4 bases and J lost 14; bases outside the gene matches: 17. Assay used: immunoSEQ multiplex PCR; TCRdb lists only in-frame clones, some missing. This sample carries 110,000 to 150,000 clones, approximately 84% of them seen once, and the ten largest clones take approximately 6.1%. The sample consisted of peripheral blood. The chain couples TRBV4-1 to TRBJ2-1; the match to TRBD2 covers 7 bases. This clonotype was sampled from a human donor in a cohort sampled during active COVID-19. CDR3 nucleotide sequence: TGCGCCAGCAGCCTAGAGGGGCCCCCTTTGGGGAGGGAGTTCTTC. Amino acid sequence: CASSLEGPPLGREFF.